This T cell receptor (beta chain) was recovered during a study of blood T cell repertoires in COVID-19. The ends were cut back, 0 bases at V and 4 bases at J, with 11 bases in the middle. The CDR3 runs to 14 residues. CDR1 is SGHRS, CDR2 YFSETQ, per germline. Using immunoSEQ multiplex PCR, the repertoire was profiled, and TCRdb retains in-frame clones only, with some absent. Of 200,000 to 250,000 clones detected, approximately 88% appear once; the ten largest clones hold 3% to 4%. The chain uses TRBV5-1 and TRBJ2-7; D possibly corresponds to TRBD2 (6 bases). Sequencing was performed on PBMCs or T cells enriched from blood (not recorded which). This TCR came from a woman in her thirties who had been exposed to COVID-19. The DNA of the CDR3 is TGCGCCAGCAGCTTGGGAGGTGCGGGATACGAGCAGTACTTC. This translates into CASSLGGAGYEQYF.